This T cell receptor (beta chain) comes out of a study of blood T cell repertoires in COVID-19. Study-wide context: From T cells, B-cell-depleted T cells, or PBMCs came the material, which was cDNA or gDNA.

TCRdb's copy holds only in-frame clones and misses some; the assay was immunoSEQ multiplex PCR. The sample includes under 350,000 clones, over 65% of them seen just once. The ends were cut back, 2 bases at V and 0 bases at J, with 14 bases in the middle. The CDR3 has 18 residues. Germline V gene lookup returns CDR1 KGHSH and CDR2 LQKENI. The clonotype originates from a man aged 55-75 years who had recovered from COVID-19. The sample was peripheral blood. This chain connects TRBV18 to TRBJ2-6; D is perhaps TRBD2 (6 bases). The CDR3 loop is CASSPFSAGSSGANVLTF. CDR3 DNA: TGTGCCAGCTCACCATTTTCAGCGGGCAGCTCTGGGGCCAACGTCCTGACTTTC. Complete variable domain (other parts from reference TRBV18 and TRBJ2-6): NAGVMQNPRHLVRRRGQEARLRCSPMKGHSHVYWYRQLPEEGLKFMVYLQKENIIDESGMPKERFSAEFPKEGPSILRIQQVVRGDSAAYFCASSPFSAGSSGANVLTFGAGSRLTVL.